A single T cell receptor (beta chain) is shown here with its context. Its cognate antigen is unknown. CDR3 size: 14 residues. Trimming pared 0 bases from V and 4 bases from J, leaving 9 bases between. Per the germline V gene, CDR1 is MGHRA and CDR2 is YSYEKL. The data were obtained in a study of CD8 T cells in ankylosing spondylitis. Overall study results and limits: Blood from ankylosing spondylitis patients appeared to carry a characteristic eight-variant TCR beta motif.

Using its own MiXCR run on the 5' RACE reads, TCRdb lists one record per CDR3 protein. The sample includes around 430,000 distinct CDR3 sequences, 15% to 20% seen only once; the top ten take over 0.9%. V and J are TRBV4-1 and TRBJ1-2; possibly TRBD1 for D (5 bases). This clonotype was obtained from a male donor with ankylosing spondylitis. The sequenced material came from blood, either unsorted or a sorted T cell fraction (not recorded which). This chain's CDR3 is CASSQETGAYGYTF. The CDR3, as DNA: TGCGCCAGCAGCCAAGAGACCGGGGCCTATGGCTACACCTTC.